These 4 T cell receptor beta chains originate from one sample sequenced in a study of T cell responses to AZD1222 COVID-19 vaccine. TCRdb keeps only in-frame clones here, not all; method: immunoSEQ multiplex PCR. The table records approximately 130,000 clones, roughly 93% of them present only once. Material: peripheral blood, obtained on day 0 of AZD1222 vaccination. The source is an adult in good health.

The genes are TRBV19 and TRBJ1-1; possible D gene TRBD1, 5 bases. CDR1 is LNHDA and CDR2 is SQIVND in the germline V gene (reference sequence). CDR3 size: 17 residues. Trimming stripped 4 bases from V and 0 bases from J, with 18 bases between. CDR3 sequence (DNA): TGTGCCAGTAGTAAGTGGGGCGTCCCGAACCTGAACACTGAAGCTTTCTTT. It codes for CASSKWGVPNLNTEAFF.

This chain uses TRBV7-9 with TRBJ2-1; 16 bases match TRBD2. The CDR3 spans 16 residues. Per germline, CDR1 SEHNR and CDR2 FQNEAQ (reference sequence). The trim removed 5 bases at V and 14 bases at J, leaving 12 bases unmatched. The CDR3 sequence is CASSPEGLAGGPGKFF. The DNA of the CDR3 is TGTGCCAGCAGCCCAGAGGGACTAGCGGGAGGGCCGGGCAAGTTCTTC.

The chain joins TRBV30 to TRBJ1-6; a possible D gene is TRBD1 (6 bases). This CDR3 is 13 amino acids long. Germline V CDR1 and CDR2: GTSNPN, SVGIG (reference sequence). Trimming shortened V by 2 bases and J by 12 bases, and 14 bases separated the two germline ends. The CDR3 spells CAWSRNRDVPLHF. The CDR3 coding sequence is TGTGCCTGGAGTAGAAACAGGGATGTACCCCTCCACTTT.

The J gene is TRBJ2-1, the V gene TRBV5-1, with D perhaps TRBD2 (6 bases). CDR1 and CDR2 from the germline V gene are SGHRS and YFSETQ. This CDR3 is built from 15 residues. Trimming stripped 3 bases from V and 4 bases from J, with 14 bases between. CDR3 region: CASSWTASDYNEQFF. In nucleotides, the CDR3 is TGCGCCAGCAGCTGGACCGCTAGCGATTACAATGAGCAGTTCTTC.